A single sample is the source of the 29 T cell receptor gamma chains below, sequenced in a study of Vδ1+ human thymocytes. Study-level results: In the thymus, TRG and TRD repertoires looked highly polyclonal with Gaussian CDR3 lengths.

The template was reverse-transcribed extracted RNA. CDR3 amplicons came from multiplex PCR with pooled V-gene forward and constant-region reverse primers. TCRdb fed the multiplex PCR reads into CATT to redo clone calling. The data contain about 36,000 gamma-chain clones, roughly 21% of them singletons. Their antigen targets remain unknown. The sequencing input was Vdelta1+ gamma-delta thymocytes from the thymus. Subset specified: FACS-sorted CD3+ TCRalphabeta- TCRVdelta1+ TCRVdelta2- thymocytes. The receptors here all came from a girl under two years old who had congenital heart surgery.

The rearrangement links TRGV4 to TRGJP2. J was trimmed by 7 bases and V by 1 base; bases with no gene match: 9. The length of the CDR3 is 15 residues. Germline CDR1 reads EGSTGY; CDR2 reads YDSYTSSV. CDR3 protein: CATWDGGFNDWIKTF. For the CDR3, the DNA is TGTGCCACCTGGGATGGAGGATTTAATGATTGGATCAAGACGTTT.

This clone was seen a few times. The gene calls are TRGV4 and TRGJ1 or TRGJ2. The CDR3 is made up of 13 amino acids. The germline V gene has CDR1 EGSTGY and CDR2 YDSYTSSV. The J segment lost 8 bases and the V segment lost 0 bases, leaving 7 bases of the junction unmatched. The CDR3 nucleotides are TGTGCCACCTGGGATGGGCAGAACGATAAGAAACTCTTT. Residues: CATWDGQNDKKLF.

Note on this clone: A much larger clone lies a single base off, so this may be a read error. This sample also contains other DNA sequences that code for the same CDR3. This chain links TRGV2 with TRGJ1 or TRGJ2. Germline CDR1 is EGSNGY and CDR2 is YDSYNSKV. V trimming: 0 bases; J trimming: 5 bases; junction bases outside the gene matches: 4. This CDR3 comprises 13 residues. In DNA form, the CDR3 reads TGTGCCACCTGGGACGGGCCAGATTATAAGAAACTCTTT. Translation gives CATWDGPDYKKLF.

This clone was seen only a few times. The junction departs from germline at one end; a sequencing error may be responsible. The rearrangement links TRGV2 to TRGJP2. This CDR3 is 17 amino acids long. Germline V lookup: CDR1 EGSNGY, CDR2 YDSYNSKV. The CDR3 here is CATWDGPPEGSDRIKTF. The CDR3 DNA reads TGTGCCACCTGGGACGGGCCCCCAGAGGGTAGTGATCGGATCAAGACGTTT.

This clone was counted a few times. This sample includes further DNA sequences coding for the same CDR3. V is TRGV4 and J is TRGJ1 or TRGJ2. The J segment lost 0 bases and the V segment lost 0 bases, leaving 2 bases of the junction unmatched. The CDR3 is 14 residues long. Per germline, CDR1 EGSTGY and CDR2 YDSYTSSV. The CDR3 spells CATWDGMNYYKKLF. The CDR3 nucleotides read TGTGCCACCTGGGATGGGATGAATTATTATAAGAAACTCTTT.

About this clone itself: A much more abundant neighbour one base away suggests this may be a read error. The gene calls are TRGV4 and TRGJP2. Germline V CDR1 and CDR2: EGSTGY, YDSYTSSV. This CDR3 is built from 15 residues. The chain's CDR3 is CATWDGPSSDWIRTF. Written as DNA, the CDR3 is TGTGCCACCTGGGACGGGCCTAGTAGTGATTGGATCAGGACGTTT.

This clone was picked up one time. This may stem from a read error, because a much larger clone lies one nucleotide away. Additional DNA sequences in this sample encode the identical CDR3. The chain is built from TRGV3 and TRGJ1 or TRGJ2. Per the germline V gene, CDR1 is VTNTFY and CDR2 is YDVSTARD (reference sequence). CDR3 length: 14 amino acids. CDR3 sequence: CATWDRRDYYKKLF. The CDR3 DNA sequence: TGTGCCACCTGGGACAGGCGGGATTATTACAAGAAACTCTTT.

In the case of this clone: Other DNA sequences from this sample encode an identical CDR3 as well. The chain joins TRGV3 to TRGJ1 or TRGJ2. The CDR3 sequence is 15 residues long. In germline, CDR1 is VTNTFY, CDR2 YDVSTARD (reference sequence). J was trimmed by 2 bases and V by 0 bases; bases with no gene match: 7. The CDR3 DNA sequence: TGTGCCACCTGGGACAGGCCCGGAGATTATTATAAGAAACTCTTT. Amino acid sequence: CATWDRPGDYYKKLF.

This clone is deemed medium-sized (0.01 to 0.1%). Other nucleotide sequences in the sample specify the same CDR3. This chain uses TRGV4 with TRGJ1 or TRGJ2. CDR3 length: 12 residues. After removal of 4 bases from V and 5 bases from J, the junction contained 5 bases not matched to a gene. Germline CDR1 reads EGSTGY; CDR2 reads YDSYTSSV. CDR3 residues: CATWERDYKKLF. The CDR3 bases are TGTGCCACCTGGGAGAGGGATTATAAGAAACTCTTT.

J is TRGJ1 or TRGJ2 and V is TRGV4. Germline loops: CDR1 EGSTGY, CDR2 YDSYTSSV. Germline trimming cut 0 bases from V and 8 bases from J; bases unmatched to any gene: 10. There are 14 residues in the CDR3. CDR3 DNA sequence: TGTGCCACCTGGGATGGGCCGTTTTCAAATAAGAAACTCTTT. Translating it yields CATWDGPFSNKKLF.

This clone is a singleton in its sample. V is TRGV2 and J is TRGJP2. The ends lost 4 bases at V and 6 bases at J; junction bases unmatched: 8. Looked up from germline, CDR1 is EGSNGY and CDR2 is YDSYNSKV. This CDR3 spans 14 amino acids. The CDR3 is CATWERVGDWIKTF. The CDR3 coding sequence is TGTGCCACCTGGGAGAGGGTAGGTGATTGGATCAAGACGTTT.

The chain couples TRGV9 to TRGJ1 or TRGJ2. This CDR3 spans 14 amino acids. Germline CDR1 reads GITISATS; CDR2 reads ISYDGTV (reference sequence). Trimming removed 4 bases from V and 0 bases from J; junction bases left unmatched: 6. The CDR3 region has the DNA TGTGCCTTGTGGGATCGAATGAATTATTATAAGAAACTCTTT. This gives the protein CALWDRMNYYKKLF.

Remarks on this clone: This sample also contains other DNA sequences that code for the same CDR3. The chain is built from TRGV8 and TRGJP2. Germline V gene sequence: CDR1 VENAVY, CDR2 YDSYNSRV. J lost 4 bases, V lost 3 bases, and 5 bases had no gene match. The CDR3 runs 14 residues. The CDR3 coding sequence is TGTGCCACCTGGGATTCGGTTAGTGATTGGATCAAGACGTTT. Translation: CATWDSVSDWIKTF.

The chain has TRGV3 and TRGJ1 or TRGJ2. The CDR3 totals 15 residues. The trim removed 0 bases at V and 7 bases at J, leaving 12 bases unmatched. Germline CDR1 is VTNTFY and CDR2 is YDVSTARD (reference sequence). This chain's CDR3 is CATWDRPFVRYKKLF. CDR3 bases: TGTGCCACCTGGGACAGGCCCTTCGTGCGATATAAGAAACTCTTT.

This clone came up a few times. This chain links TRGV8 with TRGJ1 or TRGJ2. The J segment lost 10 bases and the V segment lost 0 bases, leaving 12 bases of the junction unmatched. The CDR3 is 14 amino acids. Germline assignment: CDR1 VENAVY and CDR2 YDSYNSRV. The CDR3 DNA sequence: TGTGCCACCTGGGATAGGCACGGCGGTTGGAAGAAACTCTTT. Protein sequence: CATWDRHGGWKKLF.

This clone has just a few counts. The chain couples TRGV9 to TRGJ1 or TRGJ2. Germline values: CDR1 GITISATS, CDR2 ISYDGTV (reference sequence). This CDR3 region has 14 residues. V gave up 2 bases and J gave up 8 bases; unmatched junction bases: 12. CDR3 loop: CALWEAPMQHKKLF. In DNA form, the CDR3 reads TGTGCCTTGTGGGAGGCCCCCATGCAACATAAGAAACTCTTT.

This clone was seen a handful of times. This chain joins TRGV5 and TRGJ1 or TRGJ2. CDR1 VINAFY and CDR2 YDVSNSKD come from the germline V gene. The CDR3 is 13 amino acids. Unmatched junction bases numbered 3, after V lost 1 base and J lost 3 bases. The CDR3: CATWDSAYYKKLF. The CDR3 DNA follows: TGTGCCACCTGGGACAGCGCTTATTATAAGAAACTCTTT.

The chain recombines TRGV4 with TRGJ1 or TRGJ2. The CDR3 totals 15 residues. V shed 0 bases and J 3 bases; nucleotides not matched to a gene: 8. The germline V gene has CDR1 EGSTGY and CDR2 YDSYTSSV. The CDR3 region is CATWDGTGSYYKKLF. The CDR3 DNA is TGTGCCACCTGGGATGGGACGGGTAGTTATTATAAGAAACTCTTT.

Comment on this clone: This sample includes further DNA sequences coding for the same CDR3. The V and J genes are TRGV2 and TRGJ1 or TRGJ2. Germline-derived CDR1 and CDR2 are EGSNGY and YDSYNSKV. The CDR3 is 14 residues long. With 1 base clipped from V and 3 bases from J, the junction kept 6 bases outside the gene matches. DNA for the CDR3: TGTGCCACCTGGGACGGATCCTCTTATTATAAGAAACTCTTT. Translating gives CATWDGSSYYKKLF.

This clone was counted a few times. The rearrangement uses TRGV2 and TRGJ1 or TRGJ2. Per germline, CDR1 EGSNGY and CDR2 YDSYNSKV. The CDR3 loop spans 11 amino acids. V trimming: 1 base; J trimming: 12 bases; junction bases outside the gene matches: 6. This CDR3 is CATWDGGWKLF. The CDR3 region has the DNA TGTGCCACCTGGGACGGCGGGTGGAAACTCTTT.

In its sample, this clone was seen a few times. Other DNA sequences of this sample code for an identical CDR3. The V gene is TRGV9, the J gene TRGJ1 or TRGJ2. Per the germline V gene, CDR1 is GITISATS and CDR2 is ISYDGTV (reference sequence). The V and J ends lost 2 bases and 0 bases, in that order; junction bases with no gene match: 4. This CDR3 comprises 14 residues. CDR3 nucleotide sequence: TGTGCCTTGTGGGAGGGGACGAATTATTATAAGAAACTCTTT. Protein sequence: CALWEGTNYYKKLF.

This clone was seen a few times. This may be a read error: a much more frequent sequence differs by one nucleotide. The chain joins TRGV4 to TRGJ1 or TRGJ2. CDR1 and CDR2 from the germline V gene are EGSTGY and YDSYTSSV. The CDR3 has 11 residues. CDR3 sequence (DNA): TGTGCCACCTGGGATGATTATAAGAATCTCTTT. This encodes CATWDDYKNLF.

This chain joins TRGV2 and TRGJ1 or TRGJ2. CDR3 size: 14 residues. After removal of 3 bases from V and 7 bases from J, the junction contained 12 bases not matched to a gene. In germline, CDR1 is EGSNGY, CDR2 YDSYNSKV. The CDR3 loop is CATWDRQMHYKKLF. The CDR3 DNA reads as TGTGCCACCTGGGACAGGCAAATGCACTATAAGAAACTCTTT.

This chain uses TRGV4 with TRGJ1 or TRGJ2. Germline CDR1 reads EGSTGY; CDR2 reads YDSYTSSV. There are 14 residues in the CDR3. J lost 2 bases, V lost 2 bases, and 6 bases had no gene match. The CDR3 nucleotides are TGTGCCACCTGGGATGACCCCCATTATTATAAGAAACTCTTT. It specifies CATWDDPHYYKKLF.

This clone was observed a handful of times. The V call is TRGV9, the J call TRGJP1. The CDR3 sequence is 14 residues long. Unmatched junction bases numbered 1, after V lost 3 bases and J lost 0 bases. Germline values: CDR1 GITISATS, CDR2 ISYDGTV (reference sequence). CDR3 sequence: CALWEYTTGWFKIF. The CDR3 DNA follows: TGTGCCTTGTGGGAGTATACCACTGGTTGGTTCAAGATATTT.

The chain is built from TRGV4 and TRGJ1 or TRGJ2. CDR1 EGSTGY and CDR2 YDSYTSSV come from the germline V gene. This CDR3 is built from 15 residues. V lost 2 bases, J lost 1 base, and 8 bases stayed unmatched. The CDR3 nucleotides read TGTGCCACCTGGGATGTGCCCCCAAATTATTATAAGAAACTCTTT. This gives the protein CATWDVPPNYYKKLF.

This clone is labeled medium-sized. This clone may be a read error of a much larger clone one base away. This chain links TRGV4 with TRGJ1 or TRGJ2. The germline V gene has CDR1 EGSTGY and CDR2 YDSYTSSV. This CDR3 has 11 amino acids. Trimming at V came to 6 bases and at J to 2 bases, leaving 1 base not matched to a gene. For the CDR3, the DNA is TGTGCCACCTGGCATTATTATAAGAAACTCTTT. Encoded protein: CATWHYYKKLF.

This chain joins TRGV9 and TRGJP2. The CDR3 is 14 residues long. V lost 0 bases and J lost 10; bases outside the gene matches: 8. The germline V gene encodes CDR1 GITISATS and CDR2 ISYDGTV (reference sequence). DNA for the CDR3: TGTGCCTTGTGGGAGGTGCAATCGGGTTGGATCAAGACGTTT. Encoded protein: CALWEVQSGWIKTF.

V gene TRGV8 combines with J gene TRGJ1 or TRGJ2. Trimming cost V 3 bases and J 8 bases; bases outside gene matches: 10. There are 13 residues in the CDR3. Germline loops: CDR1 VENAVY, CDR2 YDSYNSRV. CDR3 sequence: CATWDDFPDKKLF. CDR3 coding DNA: TGTGCCACCTGGGATGACTTTCCAGATAAGAAACTCTTT.